Below, 12 T cell receptor beta chains from the same sample are listed, as sequenced in a study of T-cell reconstitution after alpha-beta-depleted transplantation in children. Unique molecular identifiers were incorporated when the TCRbeta library was constructed. In TCRdb, the PCR reads were re-called with MiXCR into one record per CDR3 protein. The sample lists around 250,000 distinct CDR3 sequences; about 25% were seen once. Specimen: PBMCs, collected before TCRalphabeta/CD19-depleted stem cell transplant. The receptors here all came from a girl under 10 years old with Fanconi anemia, due to receive a stem cell transplant.

Many counts were recorded for this clonotype. The chain carries TRBV20-1 and TRBJ2-1; 11 positions agree with TRBD2. The CDR3 runs 16 residues. The trim removed 5 bases at V and 8 bases at J, leaving 14 bases unmatched. The germline V gene encodes CDR1 DFQATT and CDR2 SNEGSKA (reference sequence). The CDR3 sequence is CSAAQLAGDLADEQFF. CDR3 nucleotide sequence: TGCAGTGCTGCTCAACTAGCGGGAGACCTCGCCGATGAGCAGTTCTTC.

The J gene is TRBJ1-6, the V gene TRBV20-1; 7 nucleotides line up with TRBD1. The V gene end was trimmed by 3 bases and the J gene end by 10 bases; junction bases not matched to a gene: 6. Germline assignment: CDR1 DFQATT and CDR2 SNEGSKA (reference sequence). The CDR3 length is 13 residues. CDR3 sequence (DNA): TGCAGTGCTAGCACAGGGGATGGATCACCCCTCCACTTT. It translates to CSASTGDGSPLHF.

This clonotype was observed at least ten times. This sequence joins TRBV20-1 and TRBJ2-2; D assignment may be TRBD1 or TRBD2 (5 bases each). The V end was cut by 0 bases, the J end by 3 bases, with 11 bases between. Per germline, CDR1 DFQATT and CDR2 SNEGSKA (reference sequence). The CDR3 spans 15 residues. CDR3 nucleotide sequence: TGCAGTGCTAGAGATCGTCAGGGAGACACCGGGGAGCTGTTTTTT. This encodes CSARDRQGDTGELFF.

This clonotype has a handful of counts. This chain uses TRBV11-2 with TRBJ2-1; a weak D match, TRBD2 (5 bases). CDR1 and CDR2 (germline): SGHAT, FQNNGV. This CDR3 spans 15 amino acids. V was trimmed by 8 bases and J by 1 base, leaving 15 bases between them. The CDR3 here is CASATGGGSYNEQFF. The DNA for the CDR3 is TGTGCCAGCGCTACTGGTGGAGGTTCCTACAATGAGCAGTTCTTC.

This sequence joins TRBV5-1 and TRBJ2-7; TRBD2 aligns across 11 bases. This CDR3 has 15 amino acids. Losses at the gene ends were 4 bases for V and 3 bases for J; bases not matched to a gene: 6. CDR1 is SGHRS and CDR2 is YFSETQ in the germline V gene. Here the CDR3 DNA reads TGCGCCAGCAGCCCGGCGGGGACTAGCGGCTACGAGCAGTACTTC. As protein: CASSPAGTSGYEQYF.

The chain links TRBV5-1 to TRBJ1-2; 8 bases fit TRBD1. With 0 bases clipped from V and 6 bases from J, the junction kept 1 base outside the gene matches. CDR3 size: 13 residues. CDR1 and CDR2 (germline): SGHRS, YFSETQ. The CDR3, as DNA: TGCGCCAGCAGCTTGGACAGGGGGAATGGCTACACCTTC. It encodes CASSLDRGNGYTF. Complete variable domain (other parts from reference TRBV5-1 and TRBJ1-2): KAGVTQTPRYLIKTRGQQVTLSCSPISGHRSVSWYQQTPGQGLQFLFEYFSETQRNKGNFPGRFSGRQFSNSRSEMNVSTLELGDSALYLCASSLDRGNGYTFGSGTRLTVV.

Ten or more counts support this clonotype. The chain links TRBV6-5 to TRBJ1-6, with TRBD1 matching 8 bases. CDR1 and CDR2 from the germline V gene are MNHEY and SVGAGI. Trimming at V came to 2 bases and at J to 10 bases, leaving 10 bases not matched to a gene. CDR3 size: 16 residues. CDR3 nucleotide sequence: TGTGCCAGCAGTTACGGGGACAGGCTCGCTAGATCACCCCTCCACTTT. Translation: CASSYGDRLARSPLHF.

Ten or more counts support this clonotype. The V gene is TRBV20-1, the J gene TRBJ2-7; D perhaps matches TRBD2 (6 bases). This CDR3 has 15 residues. With 0 bases removed from V and 2 bases from J, the gap between germline ends came to 14 bases. The V gene's germline CDR1 is DFQATT and CDR2 SNEGSKA (reference sequence). CDR3 region: CSARDPSSATYEQYF. Written as DNA, the CDR3 is TGCAGTGCTAGAGATCCGTCTAGCGCAACCTACGAGCAGTACTTC.

This clonotype has ten or more counts. The J gene is TRBJ2-2, the V gene TRBV7-2; D uncertain. Trimming stripped 5 bases from V and 7 bases from J, with 8 bases between. CDR1 and CDR2 (germline): SGHTA, FQGNSA. There are 12 residues in the CDR3. CDR3: CASSDLHGELFF. CDR3 coding DNA: TGTGCCAGCAGCGACCTCCACGGGGAGCTGTTTTTT. Drawing the rest from reference TRBV7-2 and TRBJ2-2, the complete variable domain is GAGVSQSPSNKVTEKGKDVELRCDPISGHTALYWYRQSLGQGLEFLIYFQGNSAPDKSGLPSDRFSAERTGGSVSTLTIQRTQQEDSAVYLCASSDLHGELFFGEGSRLTVL.

This clonotype was detected only a few times. The chain employs TRBV5-1 and TRBJ2-3; D is undetermined. Germline V gene lookup returns CDR1 SGHRS and CDR2 YFSETQ. Trimming cost V 4 bases and J 0 bases, with 15 bases left between them. This CDR3 has 16 residues. CDR3 protein: CASSPITAQSTDTQYF. In DNA form, the CDR3 reads TGCGCCAGCAGCCCGATCACAGCGCAAAGCACAGATACGCAGTATTTT.

In regard to this clonotype: The CDR3 carries no conserved terminal phenylalanine or tryptophan, so it likely arises from a read error. V is TRBV29-1 and J is TRBJ2-7; 8 nucleotides agree with TRBD1. CDR1 is SQVTM, CDR2 ANQGSEA, per germline. There are 14 residues in the CDR3. V was clipped by 4 bases and J by 0 bases; unmatched bases: 5. The CDR3 DNA reads as TGCAGCGTTGCCTGGACAGGGATCTCCTACGAGCAGTACTGC. Translation: CSVAWTGISYEQYC.

This clonotype occurred many times. The CDR3 DNA reads as TGTGCCAGCAGTTTCTCCGGGACAGTGGAGACCCAGTACTTC. It encodes CASSFSGTVETQYF. The rearrangement uses TRBV12-3 or TRBV12-4 and TRBJ2-5, with 7 bases matching TRBD1. Germline trimming cut 3 bases from V and 5 bases from J; bases unmatched to any gene: 6. The CDR3 contains 14 residues.